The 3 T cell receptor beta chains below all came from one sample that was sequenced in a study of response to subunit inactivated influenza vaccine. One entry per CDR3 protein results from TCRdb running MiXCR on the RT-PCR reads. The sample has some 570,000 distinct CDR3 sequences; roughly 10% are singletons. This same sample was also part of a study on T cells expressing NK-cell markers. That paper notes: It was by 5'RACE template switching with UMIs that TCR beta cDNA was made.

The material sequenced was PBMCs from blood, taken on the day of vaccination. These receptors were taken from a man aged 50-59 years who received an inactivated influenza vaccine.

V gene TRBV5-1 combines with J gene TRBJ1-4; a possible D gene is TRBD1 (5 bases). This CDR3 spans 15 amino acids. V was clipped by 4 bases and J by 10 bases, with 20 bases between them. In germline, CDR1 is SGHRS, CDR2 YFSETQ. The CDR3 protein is CASSPDQTEGRKLFF. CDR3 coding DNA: TGCGCCAGCAGCCCGGACCAGACAGAGGGAAGAAAACTGTTTTTT. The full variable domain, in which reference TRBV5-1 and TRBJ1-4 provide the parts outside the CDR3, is KAGVTQTPRYLIKTRGQQVTLSCSPISGHRSVSWYQQTPGQGLQFLFEYFSETQRNKGNFPGRFSGRQFSNSRSEMNVSTLELGDSALYLCASSPDQTEGRKLFFGSGTQLSVL.

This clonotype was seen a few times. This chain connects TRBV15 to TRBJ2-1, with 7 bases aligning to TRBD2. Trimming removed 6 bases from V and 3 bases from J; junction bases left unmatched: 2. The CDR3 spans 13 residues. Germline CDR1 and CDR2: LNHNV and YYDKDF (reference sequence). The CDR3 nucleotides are TGTGCCACCAGGGCGGGGGTCTACAATGAGCAGTTCTTC. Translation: CATRAGVYNEQFF.

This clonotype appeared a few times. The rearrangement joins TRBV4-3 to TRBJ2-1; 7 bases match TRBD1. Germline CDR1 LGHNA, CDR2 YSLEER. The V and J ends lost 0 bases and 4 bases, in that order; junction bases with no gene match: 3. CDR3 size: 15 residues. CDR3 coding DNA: TGCGCCAGCAGCCAAGAACACAGGGGATACAATGAGCAGTTCTTC. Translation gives CASSQEHRGYNEQFF.